This section outlines one T cell receptor (beta chain) sequence together with its context. Its target is unknown. Likely unrecorded immune exposures existed in these nominally healthy donors. These data originate in a study of cytomegalovirus exposure and HLA in healthy donors. Study-wide results and limits: Upon later analysis, TCR association rates were observed to vary by HLA locus, being highest for DRB1 and lowest for HLA-C. A later analysis reportedly found fewer N-insertions in an Asian-associated ancestry cluster than the roughly 670-donor mean.

The study ran its PCR with 60 Vbeta and 13 Jbeta primers. Only in-frame clones appear in the TCRdb table, and some are missing; sequencing was by immunoSEQ multiplex PCR. The sample has fewer than 200,000 clones, about 80% seen once. The CDR3 totals 16 residues. V was trimmed by 5 bases and J by 1 base, leaving 17 bases between them. The germline V gene encodes CDR1 ENHRY and CDR2 SYGVKD. The specimen sequenced was PBMCs. The sequence derives from a man between 18 and 29 years old in good health and CMV-seropositive. The J gene is TRBJ1-1, the V gene TRBV10-3; D gene uncertain. As DNA, the CDR3 is TGTGCCATCAGTAAAGGTATGGGAGACGGGAACACTGAAGCTTTCTTT. It is translated as CAISKGMGDGNTEAFF.